The 29 T cell receptor beta chains below come from one sample, sequenced in a study of blood T cell repertoires in COVID-19. Method: immunoSEQ multiplex PCR; TCRdb's copy keeps in-frame clones and lacks some. The sample consists of about 270,000 clones, around 86% of them appearing once. The sample comprised peripheral blood. The receptors were sampled from a man aged 40-49 years with active or convalescent COVID-19.

The CDR3 loop is CASSLVYVGNQPQHF. CDR3 sequence (DNA): TGTGCCAGCAGTTTGGTCTATGTTGGCAATCAGCCCCAGCATTTT. V gene TRBV28 combines with J gene TRBJ1-5; no firm D call. CDR3 size: 15 residues. V was trimmed by 3 bases and J by 2 bases, leaving 11 bases between them. Germline V gene lookup returns CDR1 MDHEN and CDR2 SYDVKM.

This clone was found a few times. The chain's CDR3 is CASSQDRGLTGELFF. The CDR3 nucleotides are TGCGCCAGCAGCCAAGATAGGGGGCTAACCGGGGAGCTGTTTTTT. V is TRBV4-1 and J is TRBJ2-2; 7 bases fit TRBD1. V trimming: 0 bases; J trimming: 5 bases; junction bases outside the gene matches: 3. Germline V CDR1 and CDR2: MGHRA, YSYEKL. This CDR3 comprises 15 residues.

J is TRBJ1-4 and V is TRBV2, with TRBD1 matching over 8 bases. J was trimmed by 3 bases and V by 3 bases; bases with no gene match: 3. CDR1 is SNHLY, CDR2 FYNNEI, per germline. The CDR3 consists of 15 residues. For the CDR3, the DNA is TGTGCCAGCAGTGACAGGGGGCTCTCTAATGAAAAACTGTTTTTT. This codes for CASSDRGLSNEKLFF.

This sequence joins TRBV7-6 and TRBJ2-7, with 9 bases identical to TRBD1. Germline-derived CDR1 and CDR2 are SGHVS and FNYEAQ. Trimming took 5 bases from V and 5 from J; bases not matched to a gene: 7. CDR3 length: 14 residues. This chain's CDR3 is CASSRGQGPNEQYF. As DNA, the CDR3 is TGTGCCAGCAGCCGGGGACAGGGCCCCAACGAGCAGTACTTC.

The chain combines TRBV6-5 with TRBJ1-5; D perhaps matches TRBD1 (5 bases). Looked up from germline, CDR1 is MNHEY and CDR2 is SVGAGI. The CDR3 spans 13 residues. Trimming took off 10 bases at V and 4 bases at J, with 14 bases between the two ends. CDR3 sequence: CATSLGQNQPQHF. In nucleotides, the CDR3 is TGTGCCACCTCCCTCGGACAAAATCAGCCCCAGCATTTT.

This sequence joins TRBV11-2 and TRBJ2-7; 7 positions agree with TRBD1. The ends lost 2 bases at V and 0 bases at J; junction bases unmatched: 4. CDR1 is SGHAT and CDR2 is FQNNGV in the germline V gene. The CDR3 sequence is 15 residues long. The CDR3 is CASSLQGTASYEQYF. The CDR3 nucleotides read TGTGCCAGCAGCTTACAGGGGACAGCCTCCTACGAGCAGTACTTC.

The gene calls are TRBV6-5 and TRBJ2-2; no clear D. V was clipped by 6 bases and J by 5 bases, with 4 bases between them. In germline, CDR1 is MNHEY, CDR2 SVGAGI. There are 11 residues in the CDR3. For the CDR3, the DNA is TGTGCCAGCAGCCTTACCGGGGAGCTGTTTTTT. Translated, it gives CASSLTGELFF.

The rearrangement joins TRBV10-3 to TRBJ1-6; perhaps TRBD1 as D (5 bases). Germline loops: CDR1 ENHRY, CDR2 SYGVKD. This CDR3 has 15 residues. V lost 3 bases, J lost 11 bases, and 17 bases lay in between. CDR3 protein: CAISESPTKGTPLHF. The CDR3 DNA sequence: TGTGCCATCAGTGAATCCCCAACCAAGGGGACACCCCTCCACTTT.

V usage is TRBV7-9 and J usage is TRBJ2-7, with D tentatively TRBD2 (7 bases). This CDR3 comprises 15 residues. Germline-derived CDR1 and CDR2 are SEHNR and FQNEAQ (reference sequence). With 2 bases removed from V and 0 bases from J, the gap between germline ends came to 11 bases. In nucleotides, the CDR3 is TGTGCCAGCAGCTTAAATCGGGGGGCCTCCTACGAGCAGTACTTC. The encoded protein is CASSLNRGASYEQYF. The variable domain in full, completed from reference TRBV7-9 and TRBJ2-7, reads DTGVSQNPRHKITKRGQNVTFRCDPISEHNRLYWYRQTLGQGPEFLTYFQNEAQLEKSRLLSDRFSAERPKGSFSTLEIQRTEQGDSAMYLCASSLNRGASYEQYFGPGTRLTVT.

This rearrangement joins TRBV5-5 to TRBJ1-1, with 8 bases matching TRBD1. V trimming: 7 bases; J trimming: 5 bases; junction bases outside the gene matches: 10. The CDR3 totals 14 residues. Germline V CDR1 and CDR2: SGHKS, YYEKEE (reference sequence). CDR3 sequence: CASPPLDRVTEAFF. DNA for the CDR3: TGTGCCAGCCCCCCACTGGACAGGGTGACTGAAGCTTTCTTT.

This rearrangement joins TRBV6-6 to TRBJ2-5; 12 bases map to TRBD1. This CDR3 contains 15 residues. CDR1 and CDR2 (germline): MNHNY, SVGAGI (reference sequence). With V trimmed by 6 bases and J by 5 bases, 7 bases remained unmatched. The CDR3 DNA is TGTGCCAGCAGCCGGGGACAGGGGGCGCAGGAGACCCAGTACTTC. Translated: CASSRGQGAQETQYF.

The J gene is TRBJ1-1, the V gene TRBV19; possible D gene TRBD1, 6 bases. Germline V gene data show CDR1 as LNHDA and CDR2 as SQIVND (reference sequence). V was pared by 7 bases and J by 0 bases, with 15 bases between. The CDR3 sequence is 15 residues long. CDR3 coding DNA: TGTGCCAGTACCCCGGGGGGGGGCTTGAACACTGAAGCTTTCTTT. It encodes CASTPGGGLNTEAFF.

A single count supports this clone. V usage is TRBV4-1 and J usage is TRBJ2-5; D possibly corresponds to TRBD1 (6 bases). V was trimmed by 1 base and J by 5 bases, leaving 14 bases between them. The germline gives CDR1 MGHRA, CDR2 YSYEKL. This CDR3 is 15 amino acids long. The CDR3 nucleotides read TGCGCCAGCAGCCAAGCCGGGACACAGGGTGAGACCCAGTACTTC. It translates to CASSQAGTQGETQYF.

This clone was seen just once. Distinct nucleotide sequences in the sample also encode this CDR3. The chain has TRBV5-1 and TRBJ2-6; no clear D gene. Per the germline V gene, CDR1 is SGHRS and CDR2 is YFSETQ. V lost 3 bases and J lost 1, with 5 bases in between. This CDR3 region has 14 residues. The CDR3 coding sequence is TGCGCCAGCAGCTCGGGTTCTGGGGCCAACGTCCTGACTTTC. It encodes CASSSGSGANVLTF.

As for this clone: Additional DNA sequences in this sample encode the identical CDR3. The V call is TRBV19, the J call TRBJ2-7; 10 bases are a match to TRBD1. This CDR3 comprises 14 residues. The germline V gene encodes CDR1 LNHDA and CDR2 SQIVND (reference sequence). V lost 7 bases, J lost 7 bases, and 10 bases stayed unmatched. This CDR3 reads CASTPGQGPGEQYF. Written as DNA, the CDR3 is TGTGCCAGTACTCCGGGACAGGGGCCTGGGGAGCAGTACTTC.

The rearrangement links TRBV6-5 to TRBJ2-1, with D unclear. V gave up 2 bases and J gave up 2 bases, with 10 bases separating them. Germline V gene lookup returns CDR1 MNHEY and CDR2 SVGAGI. The CDR3 sequence is 15 residues long. The chain's CDR3 is CASSYTGRTYNEQFF. The CDR3 bases are TGTGCCAGCAGTTACACGGGTCGAACCTACAATGAGCAGTTCTTC.

The chain is built from TRBV7-7 and TRBJ2-3; tentative D call: TRBD2 (7 bases). V lost 2 bases to trimming and J lost 4 bases, with 10 bases between them. Germline assignment: CDR1 SSHAT and CDR2 FNYEAQ (reference sequence). The CDR3 totals 14 residues. The CDR3 protein is CASSLNGGPDTQYF. In DNA, the CDR3 is TGTGCCAGCAGCTTAAACGGGGGGCCAGATACGCAGTATTTT.

The chain couples TRBV6-1 to TRBJ1-1; D unresolved. Per germline, CDR1 MNHNS and CDR2 SASEGT. The CDR3 loop spans 13 amino acids. Trimming took 1 base from V and 10 from J, leaving 13 bases between them. The CDR3 region has the DNA TGTGCCAGCAGTGAAGTTAATCCGGGTGGAGCTTTCTTT. Its translation is CASSEVNPGGAFF.

The CDR3 protein is CASSLAGSTDSGNTIYF. The CDR3 DNA sequence: TGCGCCAGCAGCTTGGCCGGGAGCACCGACTCTGGAAACACCATATATTTT. V gene TRBV5-1 combines with J gene TRBJ1-3, with D unresolved. Trimming removed 0 bases at V and 0 bases at J, with 13 bases between. CDR1 and CDR2 from the germline V gene are SGHRS and YFSETQ. The CDR3 runs 17 residues.

The chain combines TRBV6-5 with TRBJ2-7; a possible D gene is TRBD2 (5 bases). Germline CDR1 is MNHEY and CDR2 is SVGAGI. V lost 2 bases and J lost 3, with 8 bases in between. CDR3 length equals 13 residues. The CDR3 bases are TGTGCCAGCAGTTACGCGGGCAGCTACGAGCAGTACTTC. Its protein product is CASSYAGSYEQYF.

CDR3 nucleotide sequence: TGTGCCAGCAGCCCGAGGGGACAGGGCACAGATACGCAGTATTTT. Translating gives CASSPRGQGTDTQYF. The rearrangement uses TRBV13 and TRBJ2-3, with 8 bases fitting TRBD1. Germline trimming cut 5 bases from V and 1 base from J; bases unmatched to any gene: 5. The CDR3 extends over 15 amino acids. CDR1 is PRHDT, CDR2 FYEKMQ, per germline (reference sequence).

V usage is TRBV19 and J usage is TRBJ2-1; 10 bases agree with TRBD1. Trimming cost V 4 bases and J 2 bases; bases outside gene matches: 11. The CDR3 is 18 amino acids. Germline assignment: CDR1 LNHDA and CDR2 SQIVND (reference sequence). The CDR3 sequence: CASSRLGSGQGPYNEQFF. CDR3 nucleotide sequence: TGTGCCAGTAGTAGATTGGGCTCGGGACAGGGGCCCTACAATGAGCAGTTCTTC.

The V gene is TRBV2, the J gene TRBJ2-7, with D perhaps TRBD2 (6 bases). CDR1 and CDR2 from the germline V gene are SNHLY and FYNNEI. The CDR3 consists of 16 residues. V dropped 6 bases and J dropped 0 bases, with 18 bases sitting between them. The CDR3 DNA reads TGTGCCAGCAGCCTTACGCCGGGACTCGCCTCCTACGAGCAGTACTTC. It yields the protein CASSLTPGLASYEQYF.

V is TRBV28 and J is TRBJ1-4, with D perhaps matching TRBD1 (5 bases). Germline V gene lookup returns CDR1 MDHEN and CDR2 SYDVKM. Trimming removed 3 bases at V and 8 bases at J, with 28 bases between. The CDR3 has 19 amino acids. The DNA of the CDR3 is TGTGCCAGCAGTTTCCGCTGGGGACGGGTAGTAGGTGGGGGGGAAAAACTGTTTTTT. Residues: CASSFRWGRVVGGGEKLFF. The whole variable domain, remainder taken from reference TRBV28 and TRBJ1-4, is DVKVTQSSRYLVKRTGEKVFLECVQDMDHENMFWYRQDPGLGLRLIYFSYDVKMKEKGDIPEGYSVSREKKERFSLILESASTNQTSMYLCASSFRWGRVVGGGEKLFFGSGTQLSVL.

This chain links TRBV5-1 with TRBJ1-2; no clear D. Germline V gives CDR1 SGHRS, CDR2 YFSETQ. The CDR3 spans 14 residues. Trimming pared 0 bases from V and 7 bases from J, leaving 13 bases between. The DNA for the CDR3 is TGCGCCAGCAGCTTGGGGGCCGAGGGCCTTGGCTACACCTTC. It yields the protein CASSLGAEGLGYTF.

This chain connects TRBV4-1 to TRBJ2-1; D remains unclear. V was trimmed by 2 bases and J by 7 bases, leaving 9 bases between them. Germline CDR1 reads MGHRA; CDR2 reads YSYEKL. The CDR3 is made up of 13 amino acids. The CDR3 spells CASSQRAWNEQFF. The CDR3 coding sequence is TGCGCCAGCAGCCAAAGAGCCTGGAATGAGCAGTTCTTC.

As to this clone: The identical CDR3 is also encoded by other nucleotide sequences in the sample. V usage is TRBV14 and J usage is TRBJ2-1, with no clear D. Germline CDR1 SGHDN, CDR2 FVKESK. The CDR3 covers 14 residues. V gave up 2 bases and J gave up 1 base, with 6 bases separating them. The CDR3, as DNA: TGTGCCAGCAGCCAACAGGTTTCCTACAATGAGCAGTTCTTC. Residues: CASSQQVSYNEQFF.

The V gene is TRBV9, the J gene TRBJ2-1, with 16 positions matching TRBD2. The CDR3 contains 21 residues. Germline V gene lookup returns CDR1 SGDLS and CDR2 YYNGEE. V lost 4 bases, J lost 3 bases, and 16 bases stayed unmatched. In DNA, the CDR3 is TGTGCCAGCAGCCCAGGGGGCGGGACTAGCGGGGGGGCCTCCCTCTACAATGAGCAGTTCTTC. It codes for CASSPGGGTSGGASLYNEQFF.

This chain joins TRBV24-1 and TRBJ1-2; D not certain. Germline V CDR1 and CDR2: KGHDR, SFDVKD. CDR3 length equals 16 residues. V was clipped by 3 bases and J by 2 bases, with 15 bases between them. CDR3 DNA: TGTGCCACCAGTGATCCACAGACGGACTTCAACTATGGCTACACCTTC. The encoded protein is CATSDPQTDFNYGYTF.